The T cell receptor beta chain under discussion was sequenced for a study of blood T cell repertoires in COVID-19. Study at large: Samples representing acute and convalescent COVID-19 were sourced from the United States, Italy and Spain.

Per the study methods: Researchers report that nucleated cell counts were estimated from reference gene primer amplification. Libraries were prepared by immunoSEQ multiplex PCR; TCRdb keeps only in-frame clonotypes and omits some of them. The V and J calls and clone size were taken over from that table, and D and trimming were inferred from the DNA. This table has approximately 88,000 clones, about 80% appearing once. The material sequenced was peripheral blood. The clonotype was recovered from a woman of 80 years or more with acute or convalescent COVID-19.

DNA of the CDR3: TGTGCCAGCAGCTTAGATCTCGGGGGAAATCAGCCCCAGCATTTT. As protein: CASSLDLGGNQPQHF. The chain links TRBV11-2 to TRBJ1-5; possible D gene TRBD1, 5 bases. Per germline, CDR1 SGHAT and CDR2 FQNNGV. This CDR3 region has 15 residues. V was clipped by 0 bases and J by 4 bases, with 10 bases between them.